The text below deals with one T cell receptor beta chain. Its cognate antigen is unknown. Germline lookup yields CDR1 MNHEY and CDR2 SMNVEV (reference sequence). With 5 bases clipped from V and 5 bases from J, the junction kept 6 bases outside the gene matches. The CDR3 is 14 residues long. The sample comes from a study of graft-versus-host responses after intestinal transplantation. At the level of the study: Anti-thymocyte globulin induction, then tacrolimus and steroids for about three years, went to all recipients.

Repertoires were generated with immunoSEQ multiplex PCR, while TCRdb's copy carries only in-frame clones and drops some. The table has approximately 20,000 clones, around 77% seen once. Study-level points and caveats: In recipient marrow, GvH clones were found, and some appeared first in ileum or blood.

The authors processed graft tissue to release intraepithelial and lamina propria lymphocytes. This material consisted of ileum tissue, taken 12 days after intestinal transplant. The gene calls are TRBV27 and TRBJ1-1, with 9 bases that match TRBD1. This TCR derives from a human patient who received an intestinal transplant, so some T cells may come from the graft donor. For the CDR3, the DNA is TGTGCCAGCAGTATGGGACAGGGATTTACTGAAGCTTTCTTT. It specifies CASSMGQGFTEAFF.